The clone carrying this TCR beta chain was seen only once. The CDR3 contains 14 residues. The germline V gene has CDR1 SGDLS and CDR2 YYNGEE. With 3 bases clipped from V and 3 bases from J, the junction kept 6 bases outside the gene matches. Sequencing used immunoSEQ multiplex PCR; TCRdb keeps in-frame clones, though not all of them. The sample has 150,000 to 200,000 clones, 70% to 80% seen once. The data stem from a study of blood T cell repertoires in COVID-19. The source material was PBMCs or T cells enriched from blood (not recorded which). The V and J genes are TRBV9 and TRBJ2-7, with 7 bases that match TRBD2. This clonotype originated in a woman aged 45-65 years who had recovered from COVID-19. In DNA, the CDR3 is TGTGCCAGCAGCGAAGGACTAGATAGCTACGAGCAGTACTTC. This codes for CASSEGLDSYEQYF.